This T cell receptor (beta chain) was observed in a study of post-analysis software for immune sequencing data. At the level of the study: Relapsing-remitting, secondary progressive and progressive-relapsing courses of multiple sclerosis were included.

Concerning this clonotype: What it binds is not known.

Study conclusions and caveats: The F measure placed samples prepared in the same batch into strongly shared clusters. Significantly lower normalized Chao1 diversity was found in patients with multiple sclerosis relative to controls.

Built from TCR beta cDNA, the libraries had unique molecular identifiers in them. Input populations of roughly 0.85 to 11 million T cells gave rise to approximately 480,000 cDNA molecules. One entry per CDR3 protein results from TCRdb running MiXCR on the PCR reads. Of about half a million distinct CDR3 sequences in the sample, 30% to 40% were seen once. The sequence was collected from a girl aged 2-17 years with multiple sclerosis. The sample consisted of blood.

The CDR3 coding sequence is TGTGCCAGCAGTTTTCGGGGGACGAACACTGAAGCTTTCTTT. Translating it yields CASSFRGTNTEAFF. V gene TRBV12-3 or TRBV12-4 combines with J gene TRBJ1-1; tentative D call: TRBD1 (5 bases). V was shortened by 3 bases and J by 1 base, with 9 bases between the two germline ends. The CDR3 covers 14 residues.